This T cell receptor beta chain emerged from a study of shared clonotypes between healthy human individuals. The CDR3 loop spans 17 amino acids. The protocol was immunoSEQ multiplex PCR, while the TCRdb copy is restricted to in-frame clones and leaves out a portion. The sample includes 2 million to 2.5 million clones, approximately 93% seen only once; the top ten take about 0.41%. This chain uses TRBV1 with TRBJ2-1; the D segment call TRBD2 is taken from the table without a DNA check. TRBV1 is a pseudogene locus. Sequenced material: naive CD4+ T cells from PBMCs. Subset in this sample: CD45RA+ positively selected. This clonotype originated in a man aged 18 to 30 in good health. Some clones in this sample may be carry-over from other donors' samples. CDR3 sequence reads: CTSSPSESGLDYNEQFF. In nucleotides, the CDR3 is TGCACCAGCAGCCCAAGCGAATCGGGACTCGACTACAATGAGCAGTTCTTC.